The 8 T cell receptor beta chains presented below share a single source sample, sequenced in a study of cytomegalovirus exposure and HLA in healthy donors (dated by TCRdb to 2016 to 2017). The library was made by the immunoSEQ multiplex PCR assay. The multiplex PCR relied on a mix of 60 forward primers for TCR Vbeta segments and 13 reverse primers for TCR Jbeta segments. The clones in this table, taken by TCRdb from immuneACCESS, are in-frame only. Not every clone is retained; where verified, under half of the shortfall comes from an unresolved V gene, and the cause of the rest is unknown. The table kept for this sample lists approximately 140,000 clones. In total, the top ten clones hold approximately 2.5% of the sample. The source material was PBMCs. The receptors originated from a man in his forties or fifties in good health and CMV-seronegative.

The CDR3 coding sequence is TGTGCCAGCTCACCAGGACAGGGAAAGGGCTACACCTTC. Encoded protein: CASSPGQGKGYTF. The gene calls are TRBV18 and TRBJ1-2; 8 bases match TRBD1. Looked up from germline, CDR1 is KGHSH and CDR2 is LQKENI. V shed 2 bases, J shed 8 bases, and the junction held 4 bases outside the gene matches. The CDR3 runs 13 residues.

The CDR3 region is CASSPRRVNSPLHF. Here the CDR3 DNA reads TGTGCCAGCAGCCCCCGGAGGGTCAATTCACCCCTCCACTTT. The genes are TRBV7-6 and TRBJ1-6; D not certain. The ends were cut back, 5 bases at V and 7 bases at J, with 12 bases in the middle. CDR1 is SGHVS and CDR2 is FNYEAQ in the germline V gene. The CDR3 totals 14 residues.

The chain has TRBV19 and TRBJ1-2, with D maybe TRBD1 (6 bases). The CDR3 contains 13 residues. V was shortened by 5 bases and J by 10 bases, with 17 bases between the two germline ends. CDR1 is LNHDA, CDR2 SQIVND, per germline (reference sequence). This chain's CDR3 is CASSSDSLRNYTF. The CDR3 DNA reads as TGTGCCAGTAGTTCGGACAGCTTAAGAAACTACACCTTC.

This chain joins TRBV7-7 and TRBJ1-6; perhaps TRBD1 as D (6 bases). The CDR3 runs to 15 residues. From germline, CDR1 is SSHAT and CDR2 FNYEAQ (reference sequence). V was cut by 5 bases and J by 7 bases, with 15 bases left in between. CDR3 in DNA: TGTGCCAGCAGCCGCCCCCCAGGGGCCAATTCACCCCTCCACTTT. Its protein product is CASSRPPGANSPLHF.

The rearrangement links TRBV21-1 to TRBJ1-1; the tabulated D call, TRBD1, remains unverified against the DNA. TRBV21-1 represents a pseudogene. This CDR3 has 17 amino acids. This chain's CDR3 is CASETRDRGGPFITAFF. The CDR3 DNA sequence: TGTGCCAGCGAAACGAGGGACAGGGGTGGCCCCTTTATAACAGCTTTCTTT.

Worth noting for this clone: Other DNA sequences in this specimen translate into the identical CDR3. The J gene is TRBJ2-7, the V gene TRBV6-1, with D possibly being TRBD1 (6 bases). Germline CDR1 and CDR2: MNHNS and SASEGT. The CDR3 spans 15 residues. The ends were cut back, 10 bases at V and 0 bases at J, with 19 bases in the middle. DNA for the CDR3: TGTGCCACTAAGGGGGTCCCTTCGAGCTCCTACGAGCAGTACTTC. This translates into CATKGVPSSSYEQYF.

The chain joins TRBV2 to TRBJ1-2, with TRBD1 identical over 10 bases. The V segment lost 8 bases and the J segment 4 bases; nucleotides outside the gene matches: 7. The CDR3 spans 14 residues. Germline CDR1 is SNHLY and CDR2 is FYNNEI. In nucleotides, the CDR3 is TGTGCCAGCTCGCACGGGACAGGGGTCTATGGCTACACCTTC. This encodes CASSHGTGVYGYTF.

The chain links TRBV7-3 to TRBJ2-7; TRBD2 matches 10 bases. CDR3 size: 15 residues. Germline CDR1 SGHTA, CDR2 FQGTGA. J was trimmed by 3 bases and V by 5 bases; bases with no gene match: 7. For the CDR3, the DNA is TGTGCCAGCAGCCCCTCAGCGGGGGGGCACTACGAGCAGTACTTC. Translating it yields CASSPSAGGHYEQYF.